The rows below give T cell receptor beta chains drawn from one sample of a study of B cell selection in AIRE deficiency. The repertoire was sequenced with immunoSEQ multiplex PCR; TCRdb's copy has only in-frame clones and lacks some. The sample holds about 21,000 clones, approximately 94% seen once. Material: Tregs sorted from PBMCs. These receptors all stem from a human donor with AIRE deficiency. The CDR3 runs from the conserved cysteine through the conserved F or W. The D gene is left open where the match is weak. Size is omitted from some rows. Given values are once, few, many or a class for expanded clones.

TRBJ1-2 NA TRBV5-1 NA TGCGCCAGCAGCTTGACGGGGGACTATGGCTACACCTTC CASSLTGDYGYTF
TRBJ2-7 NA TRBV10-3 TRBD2 TGTGCCGCAAGCGGAGCGGGAGGCTCATCCTACGAGCAGTACTTC CAASGAGGSSYEQYF
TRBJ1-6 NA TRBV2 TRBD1 TGTGCCAGCAGTGTGGGGGACAGGCATAATTCACCCCTCCACTTT CASSVGDRHNSPLHF
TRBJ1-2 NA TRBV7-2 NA TGTGCCAGCAGCTCCCGGGGGGGTATAGGGTATGGCTACACCTTC CASSSRGGIGYGYTF
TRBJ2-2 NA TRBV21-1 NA TGTGCCAGCAGCAAAGACGGGGGCCTAAGGGACACCGGGGAGCTGTTTTTT CASSKDGGLRDTGELFF
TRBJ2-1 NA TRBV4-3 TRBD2 TGCGCCAGCAGCCAAGATCGGGCGGGAGGGCCCTACAATGAGCAGTTCTTC CASSQDRAGGPYNEQFF
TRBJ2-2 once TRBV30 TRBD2 TGTGCCTGGAGTGGTCGACTAGCGGGAGCGGGAACCGGGGAGCTGTTTTTT CAWSGRLAGAGTGELFF
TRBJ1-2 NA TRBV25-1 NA TGTGCCAGCAGTACCACTAACGGGGTGGATGGCTACACCTTC CASSTTNGVDGYTF
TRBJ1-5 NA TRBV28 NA TGTGCCAGCAGTTTAGCAGGGGCCGACAATCAGCCCCAGCATTTT CASSLAGADNQPQHF
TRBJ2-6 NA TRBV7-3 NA TGTGCCAGCAGCTTATCGGGGACTGGGGCCAACGTCCTGACTTTC CASSLSGTGANVLTF
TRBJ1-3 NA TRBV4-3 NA TGCGCCAGCAGCCAAGCCCTCTCTGGAAACACCATATATTTT CASSQALSGNTIYF
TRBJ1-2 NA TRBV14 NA TGTGCCAGCAGCCAAGAGGCGCGAGTAGGCTACACCTTC CASSQEARVGYTF
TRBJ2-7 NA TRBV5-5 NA TGTGCCAGCAGCTTGGTAAGGCTAGCCCCCTACGAGCAGTACTTC CASSLVRLAPYEQYF
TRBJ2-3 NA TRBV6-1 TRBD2 TGTGCCAGCAAGCCGGGACTAGCTACAGATACGCAGTATTTT CASKPGLATDTQYF
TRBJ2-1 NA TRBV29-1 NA TGCAGCGCAGCGTTGCTGGCCCCAGTCGGGATGGAGTTCTTC CSAALLAPVGMEFF
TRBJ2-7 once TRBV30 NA TGTGCCTGGAGTGTACGGTACGAGCAGTACTTC CAWSVRYEQYF
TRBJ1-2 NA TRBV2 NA TGTGCCAGCAACGTCCTCGGGACTGTCGGTGGCTACACCTTC CASNVLGTVGGYTF
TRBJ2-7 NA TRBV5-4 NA TGTGCCAGCAGCTTCGTGGGGAGCGACGAGCAGTACTTC CASSFVGSDEQYF
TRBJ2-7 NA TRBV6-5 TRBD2 TGTGCCAGCAGTTTGGGGCGCCGACTAGCAGCCTACGAGCAGTACTTC CASSLGRRLAAYEQYF
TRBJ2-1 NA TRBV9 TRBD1 TGTGCCAGCACCGCACCACAGGGGGCGGATGAGCAGTTCTTC CASTAPQGADEQFF
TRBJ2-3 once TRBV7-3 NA TGTGCCAGCAGCTTAAGTTACCGATGGACAGATACGCAGTATTTT CASSLSYRWTDTQYF
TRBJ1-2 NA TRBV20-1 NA TGCAGTGCTCTCGACAGCCATGGCTACACCTTC CSALDSHGYTF
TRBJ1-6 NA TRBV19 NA TGTGCCAGCTCGACAGGAATGACCTCACCCCTCCACTTT CASSTGMTSPLHF
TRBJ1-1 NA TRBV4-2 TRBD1 TGTGCCAGCAGCCAAGTTTACAGGGGGTCCGACACTGAAGCTTTCTTT CASSQVYRGSDTEAFF
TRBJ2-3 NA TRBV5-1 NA TGCGCCAGCAGCTTGGGGACTCAGAGGTATACAGATACGCAGTATTTT CASSLGTQRYTDTQYF
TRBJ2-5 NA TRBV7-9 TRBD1 TGTGCCAGCAGCCGGGGACAGAACCAAGAGACCCAGTACTTC CASSRGQNQETQYF
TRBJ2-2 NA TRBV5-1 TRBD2 TGCGCCAGCAGCGACCCGGGACTAGCGAACACCGGGGAGCTGTTTTTT CASSDPGLANTGELFF
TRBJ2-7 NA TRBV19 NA TGTGCCAGTAGTACACAGAAGGGGGGCCCCTACGAGCAGTACTTC CASSTQKGGPYEQYF
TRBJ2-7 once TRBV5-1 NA TGCGCCAGCAGCCCGGCGAGGGGCATCTACGAGCAGTACTTC CASSPARGIYEQYF
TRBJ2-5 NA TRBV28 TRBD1 TGTGCCAGCAGTTTATCAGGGGGCAGAGAGACCCAGTACTTC CASSLSGGRETQYF
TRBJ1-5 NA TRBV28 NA TGTGCCAGCAGTGGCAGGCAGGTACATCAGCCCCAGCATTTT CASSGRQVHQPQHF
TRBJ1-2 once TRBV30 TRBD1 TGTGCCGGAGAAACAGGGGGCTATGGCTACACCTTC CAGETGGYGYTF
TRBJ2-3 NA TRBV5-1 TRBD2 TGCGCCAGCAGCTTGGGACTAGCGAGAGGGTTGGATACGCAGTATTTT CASSLGLARGLDTQYF
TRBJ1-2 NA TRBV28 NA TGTGCCAGCAGTTCCGCCTTGGGGGCAGGGGAGAACTATGGCTACACCTTC CASSSALGAGENYGYTF
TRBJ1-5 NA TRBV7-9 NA TGTGCCAGCAGCTCGCAGGGTTTCTATCAGCCCCAGCATTTT CASSSQGFYQPQHF
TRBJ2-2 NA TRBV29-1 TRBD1 TGCAGCGTGAAGCAGGGGGCGCGAGCCGGGGAGCTGTTTTTT CSVKQGARAGELFF
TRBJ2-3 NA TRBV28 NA TGTGCCAGCAGTTTAGGCGGAATCACAGATACGCAGTATTTT CASSLGGITDTQYF
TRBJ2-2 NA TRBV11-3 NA TGTGCCAGCAGCTTAGATGCGGGGTACACCGGGGAGCTGTTTTTT CASSLDAGYTGELFF
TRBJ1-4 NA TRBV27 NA TGTGCCAGCAGTTTATCGGCGTCACTATCGGGTAATGAAAAACTGTTTTTT CASSLSASLSGNEKLFF
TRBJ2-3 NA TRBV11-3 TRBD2 TGTGCCAGCAGCCGGGGACTAAGCACAGATACGCAGTATTTT CASSRGLSTDTQYF
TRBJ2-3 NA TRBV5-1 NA TGCGCCAGCAGCGATGGAGTATTAGCTCGAGGCCTTACAGATACGCAGTATTTT CASSDGVLARGLTDTQYF
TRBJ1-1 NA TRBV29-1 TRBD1 TGCAGCGTGGGTCCGGGACAGGGTCTTGAAGCTTTCTTT CSVGPGQGLEAFF
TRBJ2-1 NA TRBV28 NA TGTGCCAGCATCCCACCCCCCGGAGAAAATGAGCAGTTCTTC CASIPPPGENEQFF
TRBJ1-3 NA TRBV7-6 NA TGTGCCAGCAGCTTAGCGGCGCCAGCATCTGGAAACACCATATATTTT CASSLAAPASGNTIYF
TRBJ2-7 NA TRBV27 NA TGTGCCAGCAGAGCCTCCGAAAAGTTCGAGCAGTACTTC CASRASEKFEQYF
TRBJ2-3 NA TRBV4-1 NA TGCGCCAGCAGCCAAGTATTAGAAAGCGATACGCAGTATTTT CASSQVLESDTQYF
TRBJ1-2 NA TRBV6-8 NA TGTGCCAGCAGTTACTCGACGGGAGCGAACGGCTACACCTTC CASSYSTGANGYTF
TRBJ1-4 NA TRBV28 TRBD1 TGTGCCAGCAGTTCGGACAGGCTTAATGAAAAACTGTTTTTT CASSSDRLNEKLFF
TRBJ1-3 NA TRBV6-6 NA TGTGCCAGCAGTTATCGGTTCTCTGGAAACACCATATATTTT CASSYRFSGNTIYF
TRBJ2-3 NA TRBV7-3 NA TGTGCCAGCAGCTTACACCTAAGCGCCACAGATACGCAGTATTTT CASSLHLSATDTQYF
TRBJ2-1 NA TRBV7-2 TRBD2 TGTGCCAGCAGCTTAGCCGGCGGGGGTGCTTTCAATGAGCAGTTCTTC CASSLAGGGAFNEQFF
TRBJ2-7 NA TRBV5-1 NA TGCGCCAGCAGCTTGAGGACCCTCGGGCCACCCTCCAACGAGCAGTACTTC CASSLRTLGPPSNEQYF
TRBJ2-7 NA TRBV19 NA TGTGCCAGTAGTATCCTCGTCGGACAGTTCTACGAGCAGTACTTC CASSILVGQFYEQYF
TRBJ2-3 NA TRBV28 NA TGTGCCACGTTAAGAGAGGATACGCAGTATTTT CATLREDTQYF